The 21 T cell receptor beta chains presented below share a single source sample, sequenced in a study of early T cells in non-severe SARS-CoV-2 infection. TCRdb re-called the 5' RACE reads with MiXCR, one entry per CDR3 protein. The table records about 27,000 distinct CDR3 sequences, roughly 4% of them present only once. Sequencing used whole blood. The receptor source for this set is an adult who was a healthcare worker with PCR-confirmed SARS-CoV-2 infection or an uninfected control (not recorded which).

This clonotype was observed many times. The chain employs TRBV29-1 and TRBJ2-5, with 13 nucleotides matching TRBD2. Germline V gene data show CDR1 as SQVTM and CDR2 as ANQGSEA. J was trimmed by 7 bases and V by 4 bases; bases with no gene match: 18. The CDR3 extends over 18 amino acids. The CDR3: CSVVLTSGRTNPMATQYF. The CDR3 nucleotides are TGCAGCGTTGTACTGACTAGCGGGAGGACAAATCCCATGGCGACCCAGTACTTC.

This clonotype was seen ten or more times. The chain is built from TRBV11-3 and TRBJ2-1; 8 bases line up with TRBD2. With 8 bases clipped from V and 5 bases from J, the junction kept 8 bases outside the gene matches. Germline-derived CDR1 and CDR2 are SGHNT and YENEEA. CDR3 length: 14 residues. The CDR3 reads CASAGSGRHNEQFF. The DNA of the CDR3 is TGTGCCAGCGCCGGGAGCGGGAGACACAATGAGCAGTTCTTC.

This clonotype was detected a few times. The CDR3 nucleotides are TGTGCCAGTAGTATAGCCGTTGGGTCGAATAATGAGCAGTTCTTC. It yields the protein CASSIAVGSNNEQFF. The chain is built from TRBV19 and TRBJ2-1, with D hard to call. Trimming stripped 1 base from V and 7 bases from J, with 14 bases between. CDR3 size: 15 residues. Germline values: CDR1 LNHDA, CDR2 SQIVND (reference sequence).

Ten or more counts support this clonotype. The CDR3 nucleotides read TGCGCCAGCAGTCAATATGACAGCCCAAACTCCTACGAGCAGTACTTC. Its translation: CASSQYDSPNSYEQYF. This rearrangement joins TRBV23-1 to TRBJ2-7; tentative D call: TRBD1 (5 bases). TRBV23-1 is given ORF status, its function remaining uncertain. The CDR3 is 16 amino acids. V was cut by 1 base and J by 0 bases, with 13 bases left in between.

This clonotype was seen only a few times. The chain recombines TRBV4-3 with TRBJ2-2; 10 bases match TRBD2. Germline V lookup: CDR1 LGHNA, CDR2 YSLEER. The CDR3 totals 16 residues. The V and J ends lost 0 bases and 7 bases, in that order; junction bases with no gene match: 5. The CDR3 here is CASSQESGRVGGELFF. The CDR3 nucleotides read TGCGCCAGCAGCCAAGAAAGCGGGAGGGTAGGCGGGGAGCTGTTTTTT.

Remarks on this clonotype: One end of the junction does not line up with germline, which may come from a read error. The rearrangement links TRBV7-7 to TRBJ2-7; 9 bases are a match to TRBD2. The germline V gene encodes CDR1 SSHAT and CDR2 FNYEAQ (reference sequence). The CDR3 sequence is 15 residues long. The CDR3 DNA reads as TGTGCTAGCAGCTTCGCGGGAGGGCCTTCCTACGAGCAGTACTTC. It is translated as CASSFAGGPSYEQYF. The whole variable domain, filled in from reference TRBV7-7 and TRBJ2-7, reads GAGVSQSPRYKVTKRGQDVTLRCDPISSHATLYWYQQALGQGPEFLTYFNYEAQPDKSGLPSDRFSAERPEGSISTLTIQRTEQRDSAMYRCASSFAGGPSYEQYFGPGTRLTVT.

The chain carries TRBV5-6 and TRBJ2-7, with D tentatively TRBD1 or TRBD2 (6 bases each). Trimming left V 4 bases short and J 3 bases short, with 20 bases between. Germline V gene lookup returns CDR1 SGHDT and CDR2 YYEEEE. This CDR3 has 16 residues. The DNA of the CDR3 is TGTGCCAGCAGCCCCAGGGGAGGTCGAGCGGTCTACGAGCAGTACTTC. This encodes CASSPRGGRAVYEQYF.

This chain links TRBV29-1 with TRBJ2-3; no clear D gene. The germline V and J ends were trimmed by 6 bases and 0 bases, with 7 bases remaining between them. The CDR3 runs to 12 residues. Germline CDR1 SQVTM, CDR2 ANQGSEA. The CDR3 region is CSVGRSTDTQYF. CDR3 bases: TGCAGCGTCGGACGGAGCACAGATACGCAGTATTTT.

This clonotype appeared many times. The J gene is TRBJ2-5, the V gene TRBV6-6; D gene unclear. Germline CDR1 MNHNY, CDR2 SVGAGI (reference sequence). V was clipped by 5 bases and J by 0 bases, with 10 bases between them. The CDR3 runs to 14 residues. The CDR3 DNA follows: TGTGCCAGCAGTAGACGGACGGACCAAGAGACCCAGTACTTC. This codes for CASSRRTDQETQYF.

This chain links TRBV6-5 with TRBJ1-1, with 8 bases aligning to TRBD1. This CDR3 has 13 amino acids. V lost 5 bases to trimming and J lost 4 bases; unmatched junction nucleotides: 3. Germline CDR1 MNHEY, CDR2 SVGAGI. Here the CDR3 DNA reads TGTGCCAGCAGTCGGACAGGGCCCACTGAAGCTTTCTTT. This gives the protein CASSRTGPTEAFF.

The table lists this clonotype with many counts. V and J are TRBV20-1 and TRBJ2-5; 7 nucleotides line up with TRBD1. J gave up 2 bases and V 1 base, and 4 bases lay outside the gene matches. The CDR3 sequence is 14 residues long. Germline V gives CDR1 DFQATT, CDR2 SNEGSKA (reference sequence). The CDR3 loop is CSARVTGIQETQYF. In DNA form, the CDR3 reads TGCAGTGCTAGAGTGACAGGGATTCAAGAGACCCAGTACTTC.

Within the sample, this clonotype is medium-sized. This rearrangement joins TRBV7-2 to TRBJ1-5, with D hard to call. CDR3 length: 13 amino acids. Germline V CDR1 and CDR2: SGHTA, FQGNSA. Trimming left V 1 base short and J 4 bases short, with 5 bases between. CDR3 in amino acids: CASSLEANQPQHF. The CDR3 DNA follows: TGTGCCAGCAGCTTAGAGGCTAATCAGCCCCAGCATTTT.

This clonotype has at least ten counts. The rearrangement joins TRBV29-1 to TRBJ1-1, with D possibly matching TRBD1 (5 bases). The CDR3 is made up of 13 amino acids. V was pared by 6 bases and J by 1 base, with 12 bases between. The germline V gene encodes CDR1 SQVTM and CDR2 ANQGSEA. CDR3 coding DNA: TGCAGCGTGGAAATTGGGGGGAACACTGAAGCTTTCTTT. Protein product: CSVEIGGNTEAFF.

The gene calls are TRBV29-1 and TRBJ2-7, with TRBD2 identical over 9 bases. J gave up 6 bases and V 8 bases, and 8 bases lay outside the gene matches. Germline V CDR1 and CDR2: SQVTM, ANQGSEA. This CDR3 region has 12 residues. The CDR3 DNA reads TGCAGCCGCGGGGGGGGAACCCCCGAGCAGTACTTC. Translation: CSRGGGTPEQYF.

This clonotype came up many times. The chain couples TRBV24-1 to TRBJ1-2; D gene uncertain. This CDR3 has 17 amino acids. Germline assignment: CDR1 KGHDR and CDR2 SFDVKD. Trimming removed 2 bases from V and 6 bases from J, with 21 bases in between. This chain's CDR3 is CATSDSISGDYGDGYTF. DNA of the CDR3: TGTGCCACCAGTGATTCCATCTCGGGCGATTATGGGGATGGCTACACCTTC.

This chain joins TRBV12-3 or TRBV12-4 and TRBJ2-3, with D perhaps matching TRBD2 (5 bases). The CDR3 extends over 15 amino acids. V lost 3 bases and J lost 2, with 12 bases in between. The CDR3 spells CASSFPPAATDTQYF. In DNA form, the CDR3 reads TGTGCCAGCAGTTTTCCCCCAGCGGCCACAGATACGCAGTATTTT.

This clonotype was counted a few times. CDR3 nucleotide sequence: TGTGCCAGCAGTCCTGAGCGGAGCTCCTACAATGAGCAGTTCTTC. Its translation is CASSPERSSYNEQFF. The chain links TRBV2 to TRBJ2-1, with a weak D call TRBD2 (5 bases). Trimming removed 5 bases from V and 0 bases from J, with 11 bases in between. Germline V CDR1 and CDR2: SNHLY, FYNNEI. The CDR3 is made up of 15 amino acids.

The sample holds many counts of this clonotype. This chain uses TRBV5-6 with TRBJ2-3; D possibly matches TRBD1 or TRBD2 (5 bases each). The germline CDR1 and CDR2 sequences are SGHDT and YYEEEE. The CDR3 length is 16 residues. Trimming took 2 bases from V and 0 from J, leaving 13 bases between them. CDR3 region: CASSFGTPQSTDTQYF. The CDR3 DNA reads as TGTGCCAGCAGCTTCGGGACCCCCCAAAGCACAGATACGCAGTATTTT.

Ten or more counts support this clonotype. CDR3 in DNA: TGTGCCAGCAGTGAACAGCCATCCTACGAGCAGTACTTC. It encodes CASSEQPSYEQYF. J is TRBJ2-7 and V is TRBV6-1; no firm D call. The CDR3 contains 13 residues. Trimming pared 2 bases from V and 1 base from J, leaving 6 bases between. Looked up from germline, CDR1 is MNHNS and CDR2 is SASEGT.

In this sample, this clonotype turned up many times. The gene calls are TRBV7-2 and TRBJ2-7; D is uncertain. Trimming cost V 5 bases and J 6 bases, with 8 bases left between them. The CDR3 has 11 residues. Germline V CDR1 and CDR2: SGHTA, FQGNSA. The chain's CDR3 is CASSASTEQYF. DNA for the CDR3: TGTGCCAGCAGCGCCTCCACCGAGCAGTACTTC.

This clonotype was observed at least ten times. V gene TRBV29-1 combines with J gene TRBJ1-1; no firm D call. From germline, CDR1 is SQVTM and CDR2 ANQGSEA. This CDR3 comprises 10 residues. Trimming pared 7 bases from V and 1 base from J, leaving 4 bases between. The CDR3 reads CSGQNTEAFF. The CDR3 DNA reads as TGCAGCGGGCAGAACACTGAAGCTTTCTTT.